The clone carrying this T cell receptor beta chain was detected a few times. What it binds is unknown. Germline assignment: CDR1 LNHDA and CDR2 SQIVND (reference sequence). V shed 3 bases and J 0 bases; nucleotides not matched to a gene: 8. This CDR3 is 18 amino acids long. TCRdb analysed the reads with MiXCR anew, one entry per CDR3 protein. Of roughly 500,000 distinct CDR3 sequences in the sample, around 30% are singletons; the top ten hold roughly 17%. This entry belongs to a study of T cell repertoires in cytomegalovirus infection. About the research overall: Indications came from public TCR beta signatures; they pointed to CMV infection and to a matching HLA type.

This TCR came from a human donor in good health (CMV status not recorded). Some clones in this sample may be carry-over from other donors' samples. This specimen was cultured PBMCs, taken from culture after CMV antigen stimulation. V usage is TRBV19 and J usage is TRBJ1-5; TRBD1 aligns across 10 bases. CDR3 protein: CASSIVGQGTGSNQPQHF. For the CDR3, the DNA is TGTGCCAGTAGTATCGTGGGACAGGGGACAGGTAGCAATCAGCCCCAGCATTTT. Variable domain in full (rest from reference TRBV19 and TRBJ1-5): DGGITQSPKYLFRKEGQNVTLSCEQNLNHDAMYWYRQDPGQGLRLIYYSQIVNDFQKGDIAEGYSVSREKKESFPLTVTSAQKNPTAFYLCASSIVGQGTGSNQPQHFGDGTRLSIL.